The clone carrying this T cell receptor beta chain was seen a handful of times. The target antigen is unknown. This entry is derived from a study of T-cell reconstitution after alpha-beta-depleted transplantation in children. Study-wide findings and caveats: Some patients owed their high day-60 TCRbeta diversity to surviving recipient T cells and thymic progenitors. One year after transplant, T-cell counts and diversity came mostly from newly produced T cells.

For TCRbeta, the library was prepared with unique molecular identifiers. Via MiXCR, TCRdb re-called the PCR reads, giving one row per CDR3 protein. The table lists around 490,000 distinct CDR3 sequences, more than 9.5% of them singletons. This receptor was taken from a female patient under 10 years old who had a stem cell transplant for aplastic anemia, so the T cells may come from the graft donor. The starting material was PBMCs, mostly from graft donor cells, obtained 180 days after TCRalphabeta/CD19-depleted stem cell transplant.

CDR3 sequence reads: CASSLRGGGRGEETQYF. The CDR3 bases are TGTGCCAGCAGCTTAAGGGGCGGGGGCAGGGGGGAGGAGACCCAGTACTTC. V gene TRBV7-2 combines with J gene TRBJ2-5; D assignment may be TRBD1 or TRBD2 (7 bases each). The CDR3 is made up of 17 amino acids. V lost 2 bases and J 5 bases, leaving 21 bases between the germline ends. Germline CDR1 reads SGHTA; CDR2 reads FQGNSA.